The next 18 T cell receptor beta chains were all read from a single sample in a study of blood T cell repertoires in COVID-19. Produced via immunoSEQ multiplex PCR; TCRdb's table is partial and in-frame only. The table shows approximately 120,000 clones, with around 83% occurring only once. The sequencing sample was made of PBMCs or T cells enriched from blood (not recorded which). These receptors originate from a man between 25 and 39 years old who had recovered from COVID-19.

The chain is built from TRBV20-1 and TRBJ2-5, with TRBD2 as a possible D gene (6 bases). CDR1 and CDR2 from the germline V gene are DFQATT and SNEGSKA (reference sequence). The CDR3 spans 11 residues. The V end lost 3 bases, the J end lost 4 bases, and 6 bases lay between the germline ends. The CDR3 loop reads CSASGRETQYF. In DNA form, the CDR3 reads TGCAGTGCTAGCGGGAGAGAGACCCAGTACTTC.

The rearrangement uses TRBV7-2 and TRBJ2-3; the match to TRBD2 covers 14 bases. The V segment lost 5 bases and the J segment 1 base; nucleotides outside the gene matches: 5. Germline CDR1 and CDR2: SGHTA and FQGNSA. The CDR3 extends over 17 amino acids. In nucleotides, the CDR3 is TGTGCCAGCAGCCCCCGACTAGCGGGGGGGGGCACAGATACGCAGTATTTT. Its translation is CASSPRLAGGGTDTQYF.

The chain employs TRBV5-1 and TRBJ2-2, with 10 bases matching TRBD1. Trimming at V came to 3 bases and at J to 5 bases, leaving 1 base not matched to a gene. Looked up from germline, CDR1 is SGHRS and CDR2 is YFSETQ. This CDR3 has 14 residues. The CDR3 spells CASSWTGGTGELFF. The CDR3 DNA reads TGCGCCAGCAGCTGGACAGGGGGGACCGGGGAGCTGTTTTTT.

The chain is built from TRBV6-5 and TRBJ1-2, with 7 bases that match TRBD1. The CDR3 spans 14 residues. The J segment lost 0 bases and the V segment lost 6 bases, leaving 4 bases of the junction unmatched. CDR1 is MNHEY and CDR2 is SVGAGI in the germline V gene. CDR3 region: CASRRQGANYGYTF. The DNA of the CDR3 is TGTGCCAGCAGGCGACAGGGCGCTAACTATGGCTACACCTTC.

A single count supports this clone. The rearrangement uses TRBV19 and TRBJ1-6; D unresolved. The germline gives CDR1 LNHDA, CDR2 SQIVND (reference sequence). V lost 3 bases and J lost 3, with 6 bases in between. This CDR3 spans 14 amino acids. CDR3 loop: CASSIPYYNSPLHF. CDR3 sequence (DNA): TGTGCCAGTAGTATCCCCTACTATAATTCACCCCTCCACTTT.

The rearrangement uses TRBV5-4 and TRBJ1-2; D perhaps matches TRBD1 (5 bases). Germline V lookup: CDR1 SGHNT, CDR2 YYREEE (reference sequence). V lost 1 base, J lost 8 bases, and 12 bases lay in between. This CDR3 comprises 13 residues. Written as DNA, the CDR3 is TGTGCCAGCAGCTTGAAAGGGGTAAGAGGCTACACCTTC. Protein product: CASSLKGVRGYTF. Filled out from reference TRBV5-4 and TRBJ1-2, the complete variable domain reads ETGVTQSPTHLIKTRGQQVTLRCSSQSGHNTVSWYQQALGQGPQFIFQYYREEENGRGNFPPRFSGLQFPNYSSELNVNALELDDSALYLCASSLKGVRGYTFGSGTRLTVV.

This clone has just one count. The DNA for the CDR3 is TGTGCCAGCAGCTTAGCCGCAACACGGGCACCCCTCCACTTT. Translated, it gives CASSLAATRAPLHF. The chain couples TRBV7-8 to TRBJ1-6; no clear D. Germline CDR1 is SGHVS and CDR2 is FQNEAQ. Between the trimmed V and J ends, which lost 0 bases and 11 bases, there was a span of 11 bases. This CDR3 contains 14 residues.

The chain combines TRBV7-2 with TRBJ1-3, with 10 bases fitting TRBD1. The CDR3 runs to 17 residues. Trimming cost V 3 bases and J 2 bases; bases outside gene matches: 7. CDR1 SGHTA and CDR2 FQGNSA come from the germline V gene. DNA of the CDR3: TGTGCCAGCAGCTTCTTGCCGGGGACAGGGGCTGGAAACACCATATATTTT. It specifies CASSFLPGTGAGNTIYF.

V is TRBV6-2 or TRBV6-3 and J is TRBJ2-7, with D possibly being TRBD2 (5 bases). V lost 6 bases to trimming and J lost 2 bases, with 20 bases between them. The CDR3 spans 16 residues. The V gene's germline CDR1 is MNHEY and CDR2 SVGEGT. The DNA of the CDR3 is TGTGCCAGCAGCCCTACCGGTGCTAGGAGGACCTACGAGCAGTACTTC. Protein product: CASSPTGARRTYEQYF.

The chain couples TRBV27 to TRBJ1-4; 7 positions match TRBD1. This CDR3 region has 14 residues. Germline V gene lookup returns CDR1 MNHEY and CDR2 SMNVEV (reference sequence). V dropped 6 bases and J dropped 7; count of bases not matched to a gene: 8. The CDR3 reads CASRFHRGGEKLFF. The CDR3 DNA sequence: TGTGCCAGCAGATTTCACAGGGGTGGTGAAAAACTGTTTTTT.

The J gene is TRBJ1-3, the V gene TRBV6-5; 8 nucleotides agree with TRBD1. Per the germline V gene, CDR1 is MNHEY and CDR2 is SVGAGI. J gave up 4 bases and V 6 bases, and 8 bases lay outside the gene matches. CDR3 size: 15 residues. CDR3 bases: TGTGCCAGCAGCCCCCGGACAGGGTCCGGAAACACCATATATTTT. Translating gives CASSPRTGSGNTIYF.

J is TRBJ1-3 and V is TRBV6-5; D possibly corresponds to TRBD1 (5 bases). Germline CDR1 is MNHEY and CDR2 is SVGAGI. This CDR3 contains 15 residues. The V and J ends lost 7 bases and 0 bases respectively, with 13 bases between them. CDR3 coding DNA: TGTGCCAGCACCTCAGCAGGGTACTCTGGAAACACCATATATTTT. Translated: CASTSAGYSGNTIYF.

The chain joins TRBV4-1 to TRBJ2-3, with 11 bases matching TRBD1. Germline CDR1 MGHRA, CDR2 YSYEKL. V was clipped by 2 bases and J by 4 bases; unmatched bases: 8. The CDR3 consists of 17 residues. The CDR3 here is CASSQRPGTGGSDTQYF. The CDR3 nucleotides read TGCGCCAGCAGCCAACGACCCGGGACAGGGGGATCAGATACGCAGTATTTT.

The chain uses TRBV19 and TRBJ2-2, with 11 nucleotides matching TRBD2. Per the germline V gene, CDR1 is LNHDA and CDR2 is SQIVND (reference sequence). V lost 3 bases to trimming and J lost 8 bases; unmatched junction nucleotides: 8. The CDR3 has 16 amino acids. CDR3 coding DNA: TGTGCCAGTAGTATTATAGCGGGAGGGCCGGCTGGGGAGCTGTTTTTT. Translation: CASSIIAGGPAGELFF.

The chain has TRBV2 and TRBJ2-5; TRBD2 matches 9 bases. This CDR3 has 15 amino acids. Germline CDR1 reads SNHLY; CDR2 reads FYNNEI. V lost 3 bases to trimming and J lost 5 bases; unmatched junction nucleotides: 7. CDR3: CASSDALAGRETQYF. DNA of the CDR3: TGTGCCAGCAGTGATGCTCTAGCGGGGCGGGAGACCCAGTACTTC.

The chain has TRBV24-1 and TRBJ1-5; a possible D gene is TRBD1 (5 bases). Trimming took 5 bases from V and 3 from J, leaving 7 bases between them. The CDR3 is 13 amino acids. CDR1 is KGHDR, CDR2 SFDVKD, per germline. CDR3 in amino acids: CATSVGANQPQHF. DNA of the CDR3: TGTGCCACCAGTGTAGGGGCCAATCAGCCCCAGCATTTT.

This chain links TRBV4-1 with TRBJ1-2; 7 nucleotides agree with TRBD1. Looked up from germline, CDR1 is MGHRA and CDR2 is YSYEKL. With V trimmed by 0 bases and J by 0 bases, 7 bases remained unmatched. The CDR3 extends over 17 amino acids. Here the CDR3 DNA reads TGCGCCAGCAGCCAAGAGTCTCTTGGGACAGCTAACTATGGCTACACCTTC. Residues: CASSQESLGTANYGYTF.

The rearrangement uses TRBV29-1 and TRBJ2-1; 12 bases match TRBD2. Germline assignment: CDR1 SQVTM and CDR2 ANQGSEA. The CDR3 contains 15 residues. J lost 5 bases, V lost 4 bases, and 6 bases had no gene match. The CDR3 nucleotides are TGCAGCGTTGGGACTAGCGGGATTTCCAACAATGAGCAGTTCTTC. Amino acid sequence: CSVGTSGISNNEQFF.